This T cell receptor (beta chain) was sequenced for a study of blood T cell repertoires in COVID-19. Looking at the study overall: The United States, Italy and Spain were the sources of the acute and convalescent COVID-19 samples. T cells, B-cell-depleted T cells, or PBMCs provided the cDNA or gDNA that served as material.

The germline CDR1 and CDR2 sequences are SEHNR and FQNEAQ (reference sequence). Trimming stripped 5 bases from V and 7 bases from J, with 15 bases between. The CDR3 totals 14 residues. Study processing details: From reference gene primer amplification, estimates of nucleated cell counts were derived. The table came from immunoSEQ multiplex PCR; TCRdb's copy has only in-frame clones and leaves some out. The D gene and trimming were derived from the DNA, and the V and J assignments and clone size from that table. This table has about 39,000 clones, 80% to 90% appearing once. This TCR was recovered from a middle-aged man with active or convalescent COVID-19. Sample: peripheral blood. This chain connects TRBV7-9 to TRBJ2-1; D is ambiguous. DNA for the CDR3: TGTGCCAGCAGCCCATCAGAGACTGGTAATGAGCAGTTCTTC. Its translation is CASSPSETGNEQFF.